These T cell receptor beta chains were read from a single sample in a study of blood T cell repertoires in COVID-19. TCRdb keeps only in-frame clones here, not all; method: immunoSEQ multiplex PCR. This table has about 240,000 clones, about 90% appearing once. Specimen: peripheral blood. The source is a man aged 55 to 70 who had recovered from COVID-19. CDR3s include the opening cysteine and the closing phenylalanine or tryptophan. D genes are given only for firm matches. A clone size is listed for some rows: how often the clone was seen (once, few, many), or a class if it is expanded.

.,TRBV6-2/TRBV6-3,TRBJ2-5,.,TGTGCCAGCAGTTACGGGGGGTTACGGGAGACCCAGTACTTC,CASSYGGLRETQYF
.,TRBV19,TRBJ1-5,.,TGTGCCAGTAGTACGGGGGTGAGGAGCAATCAGCCCCAGCATTTT,CASSTGVRSNQPQHF
.,TRBV6-7,TRBJ2-6,.,TGTGCCAGCAGTTACCCCAGGGGAGGGCCTAACGTCCTGACTTTC,CASSYPRGGPNVLTF
.,TRBV5-1,TRBJ1-5,.,TGCGCCAGCAGCTGGGGAGCGGGCAATCAGCCCCAGCATTTT,CASSWGAGNQPQHF
.,TRBV19,TRBJ1-2,.,TGTGCCAGTAGAAGTCCGGGCGGGAGCTACGGCTACACCTTC,CASRSPGGSYGYTF
once,TRBV4-1,TRBJ1-2,.,TGCGCCAGCAGCCAAGTTCGGCCCGGCCTCGGGACTTATGGCTACACCTTC,CASSQVRPGLGTYGYTF
.,TRBV15,TRBJ2-7,TRBD2,TGTGCCACCAGCAGCCCGGGACTAGCGGGGTACGAGCAGTACTTC,CATSSPGLAGYEQYF
.,TRBV15,TRBJ2-4,.,TGTGCCACCAGCAGAGGTCGGACAGTCAAAAACATTCAGTACTTC,CATSRGRTVKNIQYF
.,TRBV7-2,TRBJ2-2,TRBD1,TGTGCCAGCAGCTCTACGACAGGGGCCGGGGAGCTGTTTTTT,CASSSTTGAGELFF
.,TRBV19,TRBJ2-1,TRBD2,TGTGCCACCGAGCGGGGGGGGTACAATGAGCAGTTCTTC,CATERGGYNEQFF
.,TRBV11-1,TRBJ1-2,TRBD1,TGTGCCAGCAGCTCCCGGGACAGGGGAGGTGCTGGCTACACCTTC,CASSSRDRGGAGYTF
.,TRBV3-1/TRBV3-2,TRBJ2-2,TRBD2,TGTGCCAGCAGCGGGAGGAGCGGGAGAACCACCGGGGAGCTGTTTTTT,CASSGRSGRTTGELFF
.,TRBV2,TRBJ2-7,TRBD1,TGTGCCAGCAGTGAACAGGGGGCCTACGAGCAGTACTTC,CASSEQGAYEQYF
.,TRBV6-5,TRBJ1-5,TRBD1,TGTGCCAGCAGTAGGACAGGGTATAGCAATCAGCCCCAGCATTTT,CASSRTGYSNQPQHF
.,TRBV28,TRBJ2-2,.,TGTGCCAGCACCCCTACCCGGGGGACTAACACCGGGGAGCTGTTTTTT,CASTPTRGTNTGELFF
.,TRBV19,TRBJ2-7,.,TGTGCCAGTAGTATCAGTCGGAGCTCCTACGAGCAGTACTTC,CASSISRSSYEQYF
.,TRBV5-1,TRBJ2-7,.,TGCGCCAGCAGCTTGGAAGTCCTCGGGCAGGGTTACGAGCAGTACTTC,CASSLEVLGQGYEQYF
.,TRBV6-5,TRBJ1-1,.,TGTGCCAGCAGTTTTACGGAGGAAAGCAGGCCCGAGGCTTTCTTT,CASSFTEESRPEAFF
few,TRBV18,TRBJ1-1,.,TGTGCCAGCTCACCCGCGGGACTGAGGAACACTGAAGCTTTCTTT,CASSPAGLRNTEAFF
once,TRBV5-5,TRBJ2-2,.,TGTGCCAGCAGCCCTACAGGGTTTGTGAACACCGGGGAGCTGTTTTTT,CASSPTGFVNTGELFF
once,TRBV7-2,TRBJ2-1,TRBD2,TGTGCCAGCAGCTCCTCGCGGGGGGCGTACCCTTACAATGAGCAGTTCTTC,CASSSSRGAYPYNEQFF
once,TRBV28,TRBJ1-5,TRBD1,TGTGCCAGCGGGTCGACAGGGCTGGTTCAGCCCCAGCATTTT,CASGSTGLVQPQHF
.,TRBV5-4,TRBJ2-6,.,TGTGCCAGCAGCCGCCGGGACACAAGCTCTGGGGCCAACGTCCTGACTTTC,CASSRRDTSSGANVLTF
.,TRBV2,TRBJ2-2,.,TGTGCCAGCAGTGAAGAACATACCGGGGAGCTGTTTTTT,CASSEEHTGELFF
few,TRBV5-6,TRBJ1-5,.,TGTGCCAGCAGCTACAACAGGGACATAAATCAGCCCCAGCATTTT,CASSYNRDINQPQHF
.,TRBV20-1,TRBJ2-5,.,TGCAGTGCTAGTCACAGTGGCGAGACCCAGTACTTC,CSASHSGETQYF
.,TRBV5-1,TRBJ2-1,.,TGCGCCAGCAGGAAGGGGCGTGGCAATGAGCAGTTCTTC,CASRKGRGNEQFF
.,TRBV12-3/TRBV12-4,TRBJ1-1,.,TGTGCCAGCAGTTCCGGGGGGTACACTGAAGCTTTCTTT,CASSSGGYTEAFF
.,TRBV10-1,TRBJ2-5,.,TGCGCCAGCAGTGATGGTGATCCCGGGAAAGAGACCCAGTACTTC,CASSDGDPGKETQYF
.,TRBV5-1,TRBJ1-1,TRBD1,TGCGCCAGCAGCACGACAGGGGGAACTGAAGCTTTCTTT,CASSTTGGTEAFF
.,TRBV5-1,TRBJ2-6,.,TGCGCCAGCAGCCCCGCGCCCCTCTCTGGGGCCAACGTCCTGACTTTC,CASSPAPLSGANVLTF
.,TRBV19,TRBJ2-1,TRBD2,TGTGCCAGTAGGGTGACTAGCGGCGGGTACAATGAGCAGTTCTTC,CASRVTSGGYNEQFF
.,TRBV6-5,TRBJ1-3,.,TGTGCCAGCAGTTCTCCCCCTACGGCTGGAAACACCATATATTTT,CASSSPPTAGNTIYF
.,TRBV12-3/TRBV12-4,TRBJ1-1,.,TGTGCCAGCAGTTTAGACAGCAGGACTGAAGCTTTCTTT,CASSLDSRTEAFF
.,TRBV11-3,TRBJ2-2,.,TGTGCCAGCTCAGGCAACACCGGGGAGCTGTTTTTT,CASSGNTGELFF
.,TRBV20-1,TRBJ2-1,.,TGCAGTGCAGGGGCCGCGGTTGAGCAGTTCTTC,CSAGAAVEQFF
.,TRBV11-3,TRBJ2-1,TRBD2,TGTGCCAGCAGCTTTAGCGGGCCCACTGAGCAGTTCTTC,CASSFSGPTEQFF
once,TRBV4-2,TRBJ1-1,.,TGTGCCAGCAGCCAGAGAAAAGGGGATGAAGCTTTCTTT,CASSQRKGDEAFF
.,TRBV11-2,TRBJ1-2,.,TGTGCCAGCAGCTTAGGGTTAGTCTATGGCTACACCTTC,CASSLGLVYGYTF
.,TRBV7-9,TRBJ1-6,TRBD1,TGTGCCAGCAGCCCCTCCGGGACAGGGAATTCACCCCTCCACTTT,CASSPSGTGNSPLHF
once,TRBV19,TRBJ1-5,.,TGTGCCAGTAGTATTGTTGTAAATCAGCCCCAGCATTTT,CASSIVVNQPQHF
.,TRBV23-1,TRBJ2-3,.,TGCGCCAGCTTGGGTCAGGGGCCAGATACGCAGTATTTT,CASLGQGPDTQYF
.,TRBV18,TRBJ1-1,.,TGTGCCAGCTCACCTTTCCAGGGCTCTGAAGCTTTCTTT,CASSPFQGSEAFF
.,TRBV27,TRBJ2-3,.,TGTGCCAGCAGTCCGCAGGGGGGTATGGCAGATACGCAGTATTTT,CASSPQGGMADTQYF
.,TRBV6-5,TRBJ1-1,.,TGTGCCAGCACTAGACAGAGAAACACTGAAGCTTTCTTT,CASTRQRNTEAFF
.,TRBV3-1/TRBV3-2,TRBJ2-1,.,TGTGCCAGCAGCCAAGGGGGCCCACAGGGCCCCAATGAGCAGTTCTTC,CASSQGGPQGPNEQFF